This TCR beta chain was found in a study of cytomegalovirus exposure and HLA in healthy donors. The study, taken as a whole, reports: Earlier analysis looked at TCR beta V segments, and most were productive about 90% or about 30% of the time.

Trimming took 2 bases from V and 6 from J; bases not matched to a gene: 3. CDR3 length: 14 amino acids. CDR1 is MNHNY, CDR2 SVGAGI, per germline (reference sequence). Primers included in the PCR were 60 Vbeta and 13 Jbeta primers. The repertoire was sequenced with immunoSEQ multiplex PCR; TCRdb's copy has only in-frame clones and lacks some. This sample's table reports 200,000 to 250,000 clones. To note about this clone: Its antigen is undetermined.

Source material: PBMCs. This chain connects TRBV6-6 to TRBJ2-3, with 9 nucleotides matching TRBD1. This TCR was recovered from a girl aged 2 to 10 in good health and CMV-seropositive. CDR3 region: CASSYRDRADTQYF. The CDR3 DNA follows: TGTGCCAGCAGTTACCGGGACAGGGCCGATACGCAGTATTTT.